This entry lists 21 T cell receptor beta chains sequenced from one sample in a study of OX40 agonist ivuxolimab in advanced cancers. Assay used: immunoSEQ multiplex PCR; TCRdb lists only in-frame clones, some missing. The table includes 70,000 or so clones, about 86% detected once. Material: CD4+ or CD8+ T cells sorted from blood, obtained in a trial of the OX40 agonist ivuxolimab. These receptors were taken from an adult with an advanced solid tumor such as melanoma, head and neck, liver or kidney cancer.

The gene calls are TRBV19 and TRBJ1-5, with a tentative D call TRBD1 (6 bases). The ends were cut back, 5 bases at V and 4 bases at J, with 15 bases in the middle. The CDR3 runs to 15 residues. Looked up from germline, CDR1 is LNHDA and CDR2 is SQIVND (reference sequence). As DNA, the CDR3 is TGTGCCAGTAGTCTGCGAGGGGGTCATAATCAGCCCCAGCATTTT. This codes for CASSLRGGHNQPQHF. Filled out from reference TRBV19 and TRBJ1-5, the complete variable domain reads DGGITQSPKYLFRKEGQNVTLSCEQNLNHDAMYWYRQDPGQGLRLIYYSQIVNDFQKGDIAEGYSVSREKKESFPLTVTSAQKNPTAFYLCASSLRGGHNQPQHFGDGTRLSIL.

J is TRBJ2-4 and V is TRBV4-1, with no clear D. This CDR3 is built from 13 residues. Trimming shortened V by 0 bases and J by 13 bases, and 13 bases separated the two germline ends. Germline-derived CDR1 and CDR2 are MGHRA and YSYEKL. CDR3 loop: CASSQDLVRPQYF. In DNA, the CDR3 is TGCGCCAGCAGCCAAGATCTTGTCAGGCCACAGTACTTC.

This rearrangement joins TRBV5-4 to TRBJ2-6; either TRBD1 or TRBD2 may supply D (7 bases each). This CDR3 contains 15 residues. Trimming left V 4 bases short and J 4 bases short, with 12 bases between. CDR1 and CDR2 from the germline V gene are SGHNT and YYREEE (reference sequence). The CDR3 here is CASSPGGEGANVLTF. CDR3 DNA sequence: TGTGCCAGCAGCCCAGGGGGGGAAGGGGCCAACGTCCTGACTTTC. The full variable domain, completed using reference TRBV5-4 and TRBJ2-6, is ETGVTQSPTHLIKTRGQQVTLRCSSQSGHNTVSWYQQALGQGPQFIFQYYREEENGRGNFPPRFSGLQFPNYSSELNVNALELDDSALYLCASSPGGEGANVLTFGAGSRLTVL.

The J gene is TRBJ1-1, the V gene TRBV19; 10 bases fit TRBD1. The germline gives CDR1 LNHDA, CDR2 SQIVND (reference sequence). The CDR3 is made up of 14 amino acids. The V segment lost 5 bases and the J segment 3 bases; nucleotides outside the gene matches: 3. The CDR3 loop is CASSADRGDTEAFF. In DNA form, the CDR3 reads TGTGCCAGTAGTGCGGACAGGGGGGACACTGAAGCTTTCTTT. Full variable domain (missing parts from reference TRBV19 and TRBJ1-1): DGGITQSPKYLFRKEGQNVTLSCEQNLNHDAMYWYRQDPGQGLRLIYYSQIVNDFQKGDIAEGYSVSREKKESFPLTVTSAQKNPTAFYLCASSADRGDTEAFFGQGTRLTVV.

The rearrangement uses TRBV27 and TRBJ2-1, with 9 bases identical to TRBD2. Germline values: CDR1 MNHEY, CDR2 SMNVEV (reference sequence). V lost 3 bases to trimming and J lost 1 base; unmatched junction nucleotides: 4. This CDR3 has 16 residues. The CDR3 protein is CASSLLAGASYNEQFF. CDR3 DNA: TGTGCCAGCAGTTTGTTAGCGGGAGCTTCCTACAATGAGCAGTTCTTC.

V usage is TRBV11-2 and J usage is TRBJ2-7; TRBD1 agrees at 8 bases. The ends lost 3 bases at V and 2 bases at J; junction bases unmatched: 3. This CDR3 is 14 amino acids long. The V gene's germline CDR1 is SGHAT and CDR2 FQNNGV. The CDR3 region is CASSFDRGPYEQYF. The CDR3 region has the DNA TGTGCCAGCAGCTTCGACAGGGGACCCTACGAGCAGTACTTC.

V usage is TRBV7-9 and J usage is TRBJ1-4, with D perhaps TRBD1 (6 bases). V lost 1 base, J lost 8 bases, and 17 bases lay in between. Germline V gene lookup returns CDR1 SEHNR and CDR2 FQNEAQ (reference sequence). This CDR3 has 16 residues. DNA of the CDR3: TGTGCCAGCAGCTTAGGGACAGCTCCCCAATGGGAAAAACTGTTTTTT. This gives the protein CASSLGTAPQWEKLFF.

V usage is TRBV5-1 and J usage is TRBJ1-5; possibly TRBD1 for D (5 bases). Trimming removed 4 bases at V and 3 bases at J, with 8 bases between. There are 13 residues in the CDR3. Germline assignment: CDR1 SGHRS and CDR2 YFSETQ. CDR3 residues: CASSRGINQPQHF. Written as DNA, the CDR3 is TGCGCCAGCAGCCGGGGCATCAATCAGCCCCAGCATTTT.

The chain recombines TRBV27 with TRBJ1-6, with D tentatively TRBD1 (5 bases). Germline CDR1 MNHEY, CDR2 SMNVEV (reference sequence). CDR3 length: 14 residues. Between the trimmed V and J ends, which lost 4 bases and 9 bases, there was a span of 13 bases. The CDR3 coding sequence is TGTGCCAGCAGTTCCCGACAGAAGCGTTCACCCCTCCACTTT. This codes for CASSSRQKRSPLHF.

The CDR3 bases are TGTGCCAGCAGCTCCTCCGGCGCGTCATCCCAGCCCCAGCATTTT. Translation gives CASSSSGASSQPQHF. The J gene is TRBJ1-5, the V gene TRBV5-8; D is unresolved. This CDR3 contains 15 residues. Trimming pared 3 bases from V and 7 bases from J, leaving 17 bases between. Per germline, CDR1 SGHTS and CDR2 YDEGEE.

V is TRBV7-3 and J is TRBJ2-7, with a weak D call TRBD2 (6 bases). Trimming cost V 2 bases and J 3 bases, with 11 bases left between them. The CDR3 is 14 residues long. Germline V gene sequence: CDR1 SGHTA, CDR2 FQGTGA. CDR3 sequence reads: CASSLGGRGYEQYF. The CDR3 DNA follows: TGTGCCAGCAGCTTAGGCGGGCGGGGCTACGAGCAGTACTTC.

This clone was observed once. The chain carries TRBV28 and TRBJ1-4, with TRBD1 matching 7 bases. The germline gives CDR1 MDHEN, CDR2 SYDVKM. This CDR3 is built from 15 residues. V was pared by 4 bases and J by 7 bases, with 9 bases of the junction left unmatched. CDR3 DNA sequence: TGTGCCAGCAGTTCGAACAGGGGCAGGGGTGAAAAACTGTTTTTT. This gives the protein CASSSNRGRGEKLFF.

The gene calls are TRBV30 and TRBJ2-1; D gene unclear. The V end lost 2 bases, the J end lost 7 bases, and 12 bases lay between the germline ends. Per germline, CDR1 GTSNPN and CDR2 SVGIG (reference sequence). This CDR3 is 13 amino acids long. The DNA of the CDR3 is TGTGCCTGGAGTCCCCCCGGGTGGAATGAGCAGTTCTTC. Its protein product is CAWSPPGWNEQFF.

V is TRBV5-6 and J is TRBJ1-6; a possible D gene is TRBD1 (6 bases). The V gene's germline CDR1 is SGHDT and CDR2 YYEEEE. V shed 2 bases and J shed 6 bases, with 15 bases lying between them. This CDR3 has 16 residues. The CDR3 is CASSFGTGSGNSPLHF. The DNA for the CDR3 is TGTGCCAGCAGCTTTGGTACAGGGTCTGGTAATTCACCCCTCCACTTT. The variable domain in full, with the rest retrieved from reference TRBV5-6 and TRBJ1-6, is DAGVTQSPTHLIKTRGQQVTLRCSPKSGHDTVSWYQQALGQGPQFIFQYYEEEERQRGNFPDRFSGHQFPNYSSELNVNALLLGDSALYLCASSFGTGSGNSPLHFGNGTRLTVT.

This clone was observed a single time. The chain couples TRBV11-2 to TRBJ2-1, with a tentative D call TRBD1 (5 bases). The CDR3 sequence is 12 residues long. The germline gives CDR1 SGHAT, CDR2 FQNNGV. V lost 5 bases and J 10 bases, leaving 12 bases between the germline ends. In DNA form, the CDR3 reads TGTGCCAGCAGCCTGGCAGGGTTGGAGCAGTTCTTC. Amino acids: CASSLAGLEQFF.

The V and J genes are TRBV6-5 and TRBJ1-5, with a tentative D call TRBD1 (6 bases). Germline V lookup: CDR1 MNHEY, CDR2 SVGAGI. There are 15 residues in the CDR3. The V end lost 4 bases, the J end lost 2 bases, and 12 bases lay between the germline ends. CDR3 in DNA: TGTGCCAGCAGTTTACAGGGTCGAGGCAATCAGCCCCAGCATTTT. Amino acids: CASSLQGRGNQPQHF.

The CDR3 protein is CASTYRAGRTEAFF. The DNA for the CDR3 is TGTGCCAGCACCTACCGGGCAGGGAGGACTGAAGCTTTCTTT. This chain links TRBV6-5 with TRBJ1-1; D is possibly TRBD1 (5 bases). Germline lookup yields CDR1 MNHEY and CDR2 SVGAGI. The CDR3 runs 14 residues. Trimming left V 7 bases short and J 5 bases short, with 17 bases between.

CDR3 protein: CASSGGAGKGGNEQFF. The CDR3 nucleotides are TGTGCCAGTAGTGGGGGCGCGGGGAAGGGAGGGAATGAGCAGTTCTTC. V and J are TRBV19 and TRBJ2-1; D might be TRBD2 (7 bases). The CDR3 spans 16 residues. Trimming took off 5 bases at V and 7 bases at J, with 21 bases between the two ends. In germline, CDR1 is LNHDA, CDR2 SQIVND (reference sequence).

This sequence joins TRBV28 and TRBJ1-6; 10 bases fit TRBD1. CDR3 size: 18 residues. J was trimmed by 3 bases and V by 5 bases; bases with no gene match: 10. CDR1 MDHEN and CDR2 SYDVKM come from the germline V gene. The DNA of the CDR3 is TGTGCCAGCAGTGGGCCCGGACAGGGGGACGTCTATAATTCACCCCTCCACTTT. Its protein product is CASSGPGQGDVYNSPLHF.

The V gene is TRBV19, the J gene TRBJ1-2; D ambiguous. Trimming removed 1 base at V and 5 bases at J, with 11 bases between. Germline CDR1 is LNHDA and CDR2 is SQIVND (reference sequence). The CDR3 spans 14 residues. CDR3 in DNA: TGTGCCAGTAGTATAGCTGGGCAGGTTTATGGCTACACCTTC. Residues: CASSIAGQVYGYTF.

This clone showed up just once. The rearrangement joins TRBV6-7 to TRBJ1-6; D ambiguous. TRBV6-7 is marked as an open reading frame, function uncertain. V shed 0 bases and J shed 6 bases, with 15 bases lying between them. The CDR3 contains 17 residues. For the CDR3, the DNA is TGTGCCAGCAGTTACTCGGCCGGACGAAAAGTTAATTCACCCCTCCACTTT. It translates to CASSYSAGRKVNSPLHF.